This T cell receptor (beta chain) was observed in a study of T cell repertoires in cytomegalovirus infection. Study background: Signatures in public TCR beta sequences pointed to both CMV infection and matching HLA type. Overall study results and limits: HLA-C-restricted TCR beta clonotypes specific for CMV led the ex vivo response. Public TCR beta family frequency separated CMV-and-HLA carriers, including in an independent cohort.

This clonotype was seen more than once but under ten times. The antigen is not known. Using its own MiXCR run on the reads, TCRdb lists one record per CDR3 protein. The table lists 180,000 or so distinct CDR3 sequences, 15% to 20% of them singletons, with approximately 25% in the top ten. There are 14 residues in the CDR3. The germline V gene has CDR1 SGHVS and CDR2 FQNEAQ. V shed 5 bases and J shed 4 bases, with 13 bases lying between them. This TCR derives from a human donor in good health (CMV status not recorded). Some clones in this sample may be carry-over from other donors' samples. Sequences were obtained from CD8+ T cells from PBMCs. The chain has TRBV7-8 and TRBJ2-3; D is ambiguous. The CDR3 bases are TGTGCCAGCAGCCCGTACCTTTCCCCAGATACGCAGTATTTT. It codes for CASSPYLSPDTQYF.